The rows below give T cell receptor beta chains drawn from one sample of a study of blood T cell repertoires in COVID-19. Sequenced by immunoSEQ multiplex PCR; TCRdb stores in-frame clones only, minus some. Of some 180,000 clones listed, over 70% were seen once; the top ten hold roughly an eighth. Sequenced sample: PBMCs or T cells enriched from blood (not recorded which). These receptor sequences come from a man in his sixties who had been exposed to COVID-19. Each CDR3 is given with its conserved first and last residue. A D gene is named only where the DNA matches it firmly. Clone size, where shown, is once, few, many, or a class for clones that have expanded.

.	14	TRBV7-8	.	TRBJ1-1	CASSPREGSTEAFF	TGTGCCAGCAGCCCCCGGGAGGGGAGCACTGAAGCTTTCTTT
.	13	TRBV21-1	once	TRBJ1-1	CARQGGFGPEAFF	TGTGCCAGGCAAGGGGGCTTCGGTCCTGAAGCTTTCTTT
.	14	TRBV2	.	TRBJ1-4	CASSERQGRVKLFF	TGTGCCAGCAGTGAACGGCAGGGTAGGGTAAAACTGTTTTTT
TRBD1	15	TRBV5-1	.	TRBJ2-3	CASSYSTGVTDTQYF	TGCGCCAGCAGCTACTCGACAGGGGTGACAGATACGCAGTATTTT
.	14	TRBV28	.	TRBJ1-1	CASSQLRRGNEAFF	TGTGCCAGCAGTCAATTGCGGCGGGGGAACGAAGCTTTCTTT
.	14	TRBV6-5	few	TRBJ2-1	CASPRFGSYNEQFF	TGTGCCAGCCCGCGGTTCGGCTCCTACAATGAGCAGTTCTTC
.	12	TRBV6-5	.	TRBJ1-2	CASKGQNYGYTF	TGTGCCAGCAAAGGACAGAACTATGGCTACACCTTC
TRBD1	14	TRBV27	.	TRBJ1-5	CASSPDRGNQPQHF	TGTGCCAGCAGTCCGGACAGGGGCAATCAGCCCCAGCATTTT
.	12	TRBV19	.	TRBJ2-7	CASSEGAYEQYF	TGTGCCAGTTCAGAAGGAGCCTACGAGCAGTACTTC
.	16	TRBV4-1	once	TRBJ2-1	CASSTPSTPLGDEQFF	TGCGCCAGCAGCACCCCTAGTACCCCACTCGGGGATGAGCAGTTCTTC
.	12	TRBV7-9	few	TRBJ2-2	CASSFGSRELFF	TGTGCCAGCAGCTTCGGGAGCCGGGAGCTGTTTTTT
.	16	TRBV12-2	once	TRBJ2-5	CASRPDAQGGQETQYF	TGTGCAAGTCGCCCTGACGCACAGGGAGGGCAAGAGACCCAGTACTTC
TRBD2	15	TRBV19	.	TRBJ2-7	CASSIDASGRTEQYF	TGTGCCAGTAGTATAGACGCTAGCGGGAGAACCGAGCAGTACTTC
.	13	TRBV28	.	TRBJ2-7	CASRPGGSYEQYF	TGTGCCAGCAGACCCGGGGGCTCCTACGAGCAGTACTTC
.	16	TRBV27	.	TRBJ2-2	CASSPHRRLNTGELFF	TGTGCCAGCAGTCCCCACAGGAGATTAAACACCGGGGAGCTGTTTTTT
TRBD1	12	TRBV28	few	TRBJ1-2	CASRQGAGGYTF	TGTGCCAGCAGACAGGGGGCTGGTGGCTACACCTTC
TRBD1	15	TRBV6-2/TRBV6-3	.	TRBJ1-5	CASSYAGGNNQPQHF	TGTGCCAGCAGTTACGCAGGGGGGAACAATCAGCCCCAGCATTTT
.	14	TRBV4-1	.	TRBJ2-7	CASSLRDTSYEQYF	TGCGCCAGCAGCCTCCGGGACACCTCCTACGAGCAGTACTTC
.	13	TRBV30	.	TRBJ2-7	CAWSVLSAYEQYF	TGTGCCTGGAGTGTACTGTCAGCGTACGAGCAGTACTTC
.	15	TRBV20-1	.	TRBJ1-3	CSASRPGSSGNTIYF	TGCAGTGCTAGTCGTCCAGGAAGCTCTGGAAACACCATATATTTT
TRBD1	17	TRBV5-1	.	TRBJ1-4	CASSFIQGARTNEKLFF	TGCGCCAGCAGCTTTATACAGGGGGCGCGCACTAATGAAAAACTGTTTTTT
.	13	TRBV5-1	.	TRBJ2-1	CASMGEGYNEQFF	TGCGCCAGCATGGGTGAGGGCTACAATGAGCAGTTCTTC
TRBD2	16	TRBV27	few	TRBJ2-1	CASSGTSGSNYNEQFF	TGTGCCAGCAGCGGGACTAGCGGGAGTAACTACAATGAGCAGTTCTTC
TRBD1	15	TRBV28	once	TRBJ2-3	CASSTDRVSTDTQYF	TGTGCCAGCAGTACCGACAGGGTCAGCACAGATACGCAGTATTTT
.	17	TRBV27	.	TRBJ1-1	CASSLSTGGVGARQAFF	TGTGCCAGCAGTTTATCGACGGGGGGCGTTGGGGCCCGGCAAGCTTTCTTT
.	13	TRBV5-1	.	TRBJ2-7	CASRPGGRNEQYF	TGCGCCAGCAGACCCGGGGGTCGCAACGAGCAGTACTTC
.	15	TRBV7-2	.	TRBJ1-2	CASSSSQNSAFGYTF	TGTGCCAGCAGCTCCTCACAGAATTCCGCTTTTGGCTACACCTTC
TRBD1	16	TRBV19	.	TRBJ2-1	CASSRNTGGWYNEQFF	TGTGCCAGTAGTAGAAATACAGGGGGCTGGTACAATGAGCAGTTCTTC
.	17	TRBV3-1/TRBV3-2	.	TRBJ1-2	CASSQWQGSGANYGYTF	TGTGCCAGCAGCCAGTGGCAGGGGAGTGGAGCTAACTATGGCTACACCTTC
.	15	TRBV4-1	.	TRBJ2-1	CASSQEGLASHEQFF	TGCGCCAGCAGCCAGGAGGGGCTAGCCTCCCATGAGCAGTTCTTC
.	17	TRBV27	.	TRBJ1-2	CASSLSGILGAGYGYTF	TGTGCCAGCAGTCTCAGCGGAATATTGGGGGCTGGGTATGGCTACACCTTC
TRBD2	14	TRBV29-1	.	TRBJ2-3	CSVSGLADADTQYF	TGCAGCGTCTCGGGACTAGCGGACGCAGATACGCAGTATTTT
.	15	TRBV14	.	TRBJ1-2	CASSQDNRAHYGYTF	TGTGCCAGCAGCCAAGATAACAGGGCTCACTATGGCTACACCTTC
TRBD2	14	TRBV12-5	few	TRBJ2-1	CASGSGLARNEQFF	TGTGCTAGTGGTTCGGGACTAGCTCGCAATGAGCAGTTCTTC
.	16	TRBV28	.	TRBJ2-1	CASSSSRGGRGNEQFF	TGTGCCAGCAGTTCCTCAAGGGGGGGGCGCGGCAATGAGCAGTTCTTC
.	13	TRBV30	.	TRBJ2-7	CAWNRRGVSEQYF	TGTGCCTGGAACCGACGCGGGGTTTCCGAGCAGTACTTC
.	15	TRBV3-1/TRBV3-2	.	TRBJ1-1	CASSRTGGGGTEAFF	TGTGCCAGCAGCCGCACGGGGGGCGGCGGCACTGAAGCTTTCTTT
TRBD1	15	TRBV5-5	.	TRBJ2-7	CASSFPGTGVNREYF	TGTGCCAGCAGCTTCCCCGGGACAGGGGTTAACAGGGAGTACTTC
TRBD2	14	TRBV7-2	.	TRBJ2-7	CASSSVLASYEQYF	TGTGCCAGCAGTTCGGTACTAGCGAGCTACGAGCAGTACTTC
.	14	TRBV11-2	.	TRBJ2-5	CASSSRTDQETQYF	TGTGCCAGCAGCTCCCGGACAGACCAAGAGACCCAGTACTTC
.	15	TRBV3-1/TRBV3-2	many	TRBJ1-6	CASSQQQGRDSPLHF	TGTGCCAGCAGCCAACAACAGGGCCGGGATTCACCCCTCCACTTT
.	12	TRBV19	.	TRBJ1-2	CASSTPNYGYTF	TGTGCCAGTAGTACTCCTAACTATGGCTACACCTTC
.	16	TRBV2	.	TRBJ2-1	CASAPGGRGSYNEQFF	TGTGCCAGCGCCCCAGGGGGTCGGGGGTCCTACAATGAGCAGTTCTTC
.	15	TRBV6-5	.	TRBJ1-2	CASSHGGETNYGYTF	TGTGCCAGCAGCCACGGGGGGGAAACTAACTATGGCTACACCTTC
.	13	TRBV30	once	TRBJ2-7	CAWMSGESYEQYF	TGTGCCTGGATGTCGGGGGAGAGTTACGAGCAGTACTTC
.	14	TRBV2	.	TRBJ1-3	CASRGDKPGNTIYF	TGTGCCAGCAGGGGGGACAAACCTGGAAACACCATATATTTT
.	13	TRBV2	.	TRBJ1-5	CASSSGSNQPQHF	TGTGCCAGCAGTTCGGGGAGCAATCAGCCCCAGCATTTT
.	14	TRBV7-9	few	TRBJ1-4	CASSSPLGAGKLFF	TGTGCCAGCAGCTCCCCGTTGGGGGCAGGAAAACTGTTTTTT
.	15	TRBV19	.	TRBJ1-2	CASSIEGRSNYGYTF	TGTGCCAGTAGTATAGAGGGCAGATCTAACTATGGCTACACCTTC
TRBD1	15	TRBV7-7	.	TRBJ2-5	CASSLGTGVQETQYF	TGTGCCAGCAGCTTGGGGACAGGGGTGCAAGAGACCCAGTACTTC
.	17	TRBV7-9	once	TRBJ2-4	CASSLGGGGTSQNIQYF	TGTGCCAGCAGCTTAGGGGGCGGCGGCACATCCCAAAACATTCAGTACTTC
.	18	TRBV7-9	.	TRBJ1-3	CASSLAQSTGGGGNTIYF	TGTGCCAGCAGCTTAGCGCAGTCGACAGGAGGTGGAGGAAACACCATATATTTT
TRBD1	12	TRBV6-5	.	TRBJ1-1	CASLRDRGKAFF	TGTGCCAGCCTCCGGGACAGGGGTAAAGCTTTCTTT
.	17	TRBV10-3	.	TRBJ2-4	CAISESSTVVAKNIQYF	TGTGCCATCAGTGAGTCAAGCACAGTAGTAGCCAAAAACATTCAGTACTTC
TRBD2	18	TRBV10-3	.	TRBJ2-7	CAISESGRISRTSGKQYF	TGTGCCATCAGTGAGTCGGGACGGATAAGCAGGACTAGCGGGAAGCAGTACTTC
.	15	TRBV28	many	TRBJ1-5	CASSTGTQGNQPQHF	TGTGCCAGCAGTACAGGGACACAGGGCAATCAGCCCCAGCATTTT
TRBD2	15	TRBV7-2	.	TRBJ2-3	CASILTSGHTDTQYF	TGTGCCAGCATCCTGACTAGCGGACACACAGATACGCAGTATTTT
TRBD2	15	TRBV27	.	TRBJ2-7	CASSLLGGDPYEQYF	TGTGCCAGCAGTTTATTGGGGGGGGATCCCTACGAGCAGTACTTC